This T cell receptor (beta chain) was sequenced during a study of T cell responses to AZD1222 COVID-19 vaccine. Study-wide points: The repertoires were collected only after the peak T cell response. Just five or six AZD1222 recipients were seropositive at baseline.

This table comes from immunoSEQ multiplex PCR, and its TCRdb copy is limited to in-frame clones, with some not included. Counted here are around 130,000 clones, around 90% occurring once; the ten biggest clones make up roughly 5.7%. The study pooled second doses at about 4 or about 12 weeks. The germline gives CDR1 LGHNA, CDR2 YSLEER. V lost 4 bases and J 0 bases, leaving 25 bases between the germline ends. This CDR3 is 20 amino acids long. Concerning this clone itself: Its cognate antigen is unknown.

The TCR comes from an adult who received the AZD1222 COVID-19 vaccine. The specimen comprised peripheral blood, sampled 28 days after the second AZD1222 dose. This sequence joins TRBV4-3 and TRBJ2-1; perhaps TRBD1 as D (5 bases). CDR3 region: CASSPAGLTDTVNSYNEQFF. For the CDR3, the DNA is TGCGCCAGCAGCCCAGCAGGGCTTACGGATACTGTCAACTCCTACAATGAGCAGTTCTTC.